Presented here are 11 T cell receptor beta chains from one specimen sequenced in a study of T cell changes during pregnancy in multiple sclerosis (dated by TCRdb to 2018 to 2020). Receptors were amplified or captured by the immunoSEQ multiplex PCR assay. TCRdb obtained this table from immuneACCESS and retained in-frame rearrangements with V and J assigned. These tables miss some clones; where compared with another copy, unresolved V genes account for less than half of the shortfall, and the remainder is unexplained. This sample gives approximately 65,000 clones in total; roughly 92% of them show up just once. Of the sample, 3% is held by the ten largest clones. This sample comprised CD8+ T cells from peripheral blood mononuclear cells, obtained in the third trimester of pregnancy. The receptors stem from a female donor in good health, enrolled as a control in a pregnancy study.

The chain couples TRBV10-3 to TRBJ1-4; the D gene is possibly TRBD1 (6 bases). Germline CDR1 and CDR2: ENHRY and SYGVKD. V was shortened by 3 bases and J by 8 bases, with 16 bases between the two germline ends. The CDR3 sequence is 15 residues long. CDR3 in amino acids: CAISDWGGPDEKLFF. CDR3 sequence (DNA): TGTGCCATCAGTGACTGGGGGGGGCCTGACGAAAAACTGTTTTTT.

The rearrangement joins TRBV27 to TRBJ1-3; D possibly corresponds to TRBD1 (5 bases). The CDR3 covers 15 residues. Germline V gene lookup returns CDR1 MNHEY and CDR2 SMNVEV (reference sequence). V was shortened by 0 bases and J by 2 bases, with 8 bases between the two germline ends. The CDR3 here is CASSLSIRAGNTIYF. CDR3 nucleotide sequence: TGTGCCAGCAGTTTATCGATCAGGGCTGGAAACACCATATATTTT.

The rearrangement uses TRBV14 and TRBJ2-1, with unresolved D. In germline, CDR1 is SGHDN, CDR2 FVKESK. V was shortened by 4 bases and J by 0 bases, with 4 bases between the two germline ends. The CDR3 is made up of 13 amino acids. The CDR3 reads CASSPFSYNEQFF. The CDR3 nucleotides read TGTGCCAGCAGCCCGTTCTCCTACAATGAGCAGTTCTTC.

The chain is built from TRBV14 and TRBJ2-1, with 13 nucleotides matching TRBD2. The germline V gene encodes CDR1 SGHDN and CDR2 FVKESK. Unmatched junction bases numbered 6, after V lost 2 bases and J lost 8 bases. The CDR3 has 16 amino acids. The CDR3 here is CASSQTGLAGFDEQFF. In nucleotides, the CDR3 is TGTGCCAGCAGCCAAACGGGACTAGCGGGGTTCGATGAGCAGTTCTTC.

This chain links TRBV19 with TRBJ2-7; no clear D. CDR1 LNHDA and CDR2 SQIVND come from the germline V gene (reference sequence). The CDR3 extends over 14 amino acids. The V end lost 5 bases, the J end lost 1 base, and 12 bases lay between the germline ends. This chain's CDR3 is CASSPRALSYEQYF. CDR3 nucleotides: TGTGCCAGTAGTCCTCGTGCGCTTTCCTACGAGCAGTACTTC.

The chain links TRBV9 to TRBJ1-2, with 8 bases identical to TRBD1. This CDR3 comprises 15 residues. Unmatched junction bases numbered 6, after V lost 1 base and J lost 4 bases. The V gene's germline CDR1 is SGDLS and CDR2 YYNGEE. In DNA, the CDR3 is TGTGCCAGCAGCGTACAGGGGGCCCCCAGCTATGGCTACACCTTC. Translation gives CASSVQGAPSYGYTF.

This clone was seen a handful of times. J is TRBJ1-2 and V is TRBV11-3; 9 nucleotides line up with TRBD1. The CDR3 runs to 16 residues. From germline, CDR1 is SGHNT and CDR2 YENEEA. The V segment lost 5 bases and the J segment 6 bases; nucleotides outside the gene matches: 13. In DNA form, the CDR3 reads TGTGCCAGCAGCATATTACAGGGGGCTGCTGACGATGGCTACACCTTC. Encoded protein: CASSILQGAADDGYTF.

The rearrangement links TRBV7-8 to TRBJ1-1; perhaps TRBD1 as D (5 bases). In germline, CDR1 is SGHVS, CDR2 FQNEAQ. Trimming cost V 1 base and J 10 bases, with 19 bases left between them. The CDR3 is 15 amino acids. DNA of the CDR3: TGTGCCAGCAGCTTAGTCTGGTGGGCAGGGTCGGTAGCTTTCTTT. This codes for CASSLVWWAGSVAFF.

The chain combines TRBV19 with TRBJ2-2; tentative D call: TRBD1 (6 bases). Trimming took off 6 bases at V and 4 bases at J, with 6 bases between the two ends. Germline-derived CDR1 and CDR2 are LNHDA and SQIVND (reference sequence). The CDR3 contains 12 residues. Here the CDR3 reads CASRGGTGELFF. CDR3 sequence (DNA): TGTGCCAGTAGAGGGGGCACCGGGGAGCTGTTTTTT.

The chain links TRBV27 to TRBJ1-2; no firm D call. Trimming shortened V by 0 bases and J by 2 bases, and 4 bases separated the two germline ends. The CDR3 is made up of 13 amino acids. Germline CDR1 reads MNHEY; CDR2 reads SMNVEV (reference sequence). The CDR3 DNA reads TGTGCCAGCAGTTTATCGCGGAACTATGGCTACACCTTC. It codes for CASSLSRNYGYTF.

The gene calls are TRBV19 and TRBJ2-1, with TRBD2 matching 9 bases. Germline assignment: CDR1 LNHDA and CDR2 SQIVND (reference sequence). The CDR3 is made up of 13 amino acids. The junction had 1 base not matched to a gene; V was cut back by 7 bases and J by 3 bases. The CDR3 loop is CASTSGNYNEQFF. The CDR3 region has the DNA TGTGCCAGTACTAGCGGGAACTACAATGAGCAGTTCTTC.